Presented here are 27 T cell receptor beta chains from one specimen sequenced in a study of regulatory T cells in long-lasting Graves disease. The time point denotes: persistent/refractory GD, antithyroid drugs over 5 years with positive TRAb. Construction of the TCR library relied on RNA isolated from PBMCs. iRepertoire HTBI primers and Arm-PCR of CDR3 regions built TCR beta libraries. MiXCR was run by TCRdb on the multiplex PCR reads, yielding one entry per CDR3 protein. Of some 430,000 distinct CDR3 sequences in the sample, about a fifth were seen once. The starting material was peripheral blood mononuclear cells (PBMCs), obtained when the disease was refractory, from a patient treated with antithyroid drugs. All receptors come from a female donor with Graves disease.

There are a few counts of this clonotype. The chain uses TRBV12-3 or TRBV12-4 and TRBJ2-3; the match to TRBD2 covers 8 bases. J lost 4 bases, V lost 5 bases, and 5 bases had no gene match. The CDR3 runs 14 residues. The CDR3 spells CASSGLAISDTQYF. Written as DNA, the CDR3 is TGTGCCAGCAGTGGACTAGCAATCTCAGATACGCAGTATTTT.

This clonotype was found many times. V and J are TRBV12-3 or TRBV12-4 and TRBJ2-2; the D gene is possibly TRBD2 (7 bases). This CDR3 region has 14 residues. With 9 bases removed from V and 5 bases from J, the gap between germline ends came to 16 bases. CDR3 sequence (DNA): TGTGCCAGTGAAGGGGGGGCGAGGACCGGGGAGCTGTTTTTT. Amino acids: CASEGGARTGELFF.

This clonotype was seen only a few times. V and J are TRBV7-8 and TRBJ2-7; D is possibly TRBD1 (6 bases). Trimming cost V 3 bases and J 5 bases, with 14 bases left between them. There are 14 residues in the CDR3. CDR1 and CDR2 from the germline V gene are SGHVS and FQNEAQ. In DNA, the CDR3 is TGTGCCAGCAGCTTTGTACAGGGTCTCAACGAGCAGTACTTC. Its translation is CASSFVQGLNEQYF.

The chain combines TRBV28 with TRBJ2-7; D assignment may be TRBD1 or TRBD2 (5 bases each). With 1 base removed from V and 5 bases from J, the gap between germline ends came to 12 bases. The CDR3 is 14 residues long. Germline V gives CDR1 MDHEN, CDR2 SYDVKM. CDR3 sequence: CASSLSWGSNEQYF. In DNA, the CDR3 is TGTGCCAGCAGTTTATCATGGGGGTCAAACGAGCAGTACTTC.

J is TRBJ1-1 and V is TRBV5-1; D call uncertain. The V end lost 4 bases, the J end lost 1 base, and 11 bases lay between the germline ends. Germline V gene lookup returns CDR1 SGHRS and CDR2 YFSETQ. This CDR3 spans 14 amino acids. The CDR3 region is CASSVRAPNTEAFF. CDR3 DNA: TGCGCCAGCAGCGTCCGCGCTCCGAACACTGAAGCTTTCTTT.

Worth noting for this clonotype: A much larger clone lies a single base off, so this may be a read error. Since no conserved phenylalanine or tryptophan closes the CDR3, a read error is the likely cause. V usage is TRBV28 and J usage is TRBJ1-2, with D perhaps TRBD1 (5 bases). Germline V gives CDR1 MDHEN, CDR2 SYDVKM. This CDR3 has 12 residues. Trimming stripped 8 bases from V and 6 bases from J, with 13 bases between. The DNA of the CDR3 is TGTGCCAGCGGTCAGGGTTCTCATGGCTACACCCTC. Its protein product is CASGQGSHGYTL.

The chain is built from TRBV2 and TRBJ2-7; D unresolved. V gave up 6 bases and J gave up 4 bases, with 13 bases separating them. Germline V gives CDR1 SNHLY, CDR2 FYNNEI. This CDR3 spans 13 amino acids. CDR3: CASSDDLDYEQYF. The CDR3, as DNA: TGTGCCAGCAGCGACGACCTGGATTACGAGCAGTACTTC.

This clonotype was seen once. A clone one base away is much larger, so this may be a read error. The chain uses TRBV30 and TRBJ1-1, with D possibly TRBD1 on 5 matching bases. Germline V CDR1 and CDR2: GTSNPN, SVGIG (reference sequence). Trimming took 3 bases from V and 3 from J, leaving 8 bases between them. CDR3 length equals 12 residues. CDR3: CAWRGGDTEAFF. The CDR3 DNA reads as TGTGCCTGGAGGGGGGGGGACACTGAAGCTTTCTTT.

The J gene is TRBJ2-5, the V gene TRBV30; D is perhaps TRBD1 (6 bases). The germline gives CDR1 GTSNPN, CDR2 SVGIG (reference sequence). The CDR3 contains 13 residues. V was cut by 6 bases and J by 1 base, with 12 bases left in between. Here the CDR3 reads CACWKGVQETQYF. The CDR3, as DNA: TGTGCCTGCTGGAAGGGGGTCCAAGAGACCCAGTACTTC.

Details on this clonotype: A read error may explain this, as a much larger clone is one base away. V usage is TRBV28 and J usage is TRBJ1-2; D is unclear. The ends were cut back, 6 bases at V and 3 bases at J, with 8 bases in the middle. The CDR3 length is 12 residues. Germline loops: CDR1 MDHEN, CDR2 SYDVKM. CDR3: CASRSDDYGYTF. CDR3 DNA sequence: TGTGCCAGCAGATCAGACGACTATGGCTACACCTTC.

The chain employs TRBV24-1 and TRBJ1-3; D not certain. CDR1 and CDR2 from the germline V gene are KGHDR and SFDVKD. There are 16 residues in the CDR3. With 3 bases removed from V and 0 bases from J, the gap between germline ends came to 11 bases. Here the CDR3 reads CATSDPGSNSGNTIYF. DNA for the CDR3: TGTGCCACCAGTGATCCGGGCTCCAACTCTGGAAACACCATATATTTT.

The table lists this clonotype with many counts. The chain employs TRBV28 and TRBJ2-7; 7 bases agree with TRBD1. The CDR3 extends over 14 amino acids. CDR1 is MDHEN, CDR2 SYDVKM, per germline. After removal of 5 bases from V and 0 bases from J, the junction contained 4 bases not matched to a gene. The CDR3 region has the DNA TGTGCCAGCAGTACACAGGGGATCTCCTACGAGCAGTACTTC. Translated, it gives CASSTQGISYEQYF.

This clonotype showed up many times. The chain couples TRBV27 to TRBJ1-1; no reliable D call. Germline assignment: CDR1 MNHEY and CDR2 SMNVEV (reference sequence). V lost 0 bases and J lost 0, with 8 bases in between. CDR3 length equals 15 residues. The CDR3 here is CASSLSWRMNTEAFF. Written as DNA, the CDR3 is TGTGCCAGCAGTTTATCGTGGCGAATGAACACTGAAGCTTTCTTT.

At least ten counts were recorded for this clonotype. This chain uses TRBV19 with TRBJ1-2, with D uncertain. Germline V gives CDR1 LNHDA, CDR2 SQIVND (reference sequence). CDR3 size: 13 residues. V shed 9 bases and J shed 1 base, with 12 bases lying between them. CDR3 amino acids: CASSQAGNYGYTF. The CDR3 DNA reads TGTGCCAGCAGCCAAGCCGGTAACTATGGCTACACCTTC.

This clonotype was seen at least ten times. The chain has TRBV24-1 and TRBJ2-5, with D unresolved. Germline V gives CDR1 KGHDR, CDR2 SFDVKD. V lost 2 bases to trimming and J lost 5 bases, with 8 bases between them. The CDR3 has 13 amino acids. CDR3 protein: CATSDSSGETQYF. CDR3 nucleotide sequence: TGTGCCACCAGTGATTCTAGTGGCGAGACCCAGTACTTC.

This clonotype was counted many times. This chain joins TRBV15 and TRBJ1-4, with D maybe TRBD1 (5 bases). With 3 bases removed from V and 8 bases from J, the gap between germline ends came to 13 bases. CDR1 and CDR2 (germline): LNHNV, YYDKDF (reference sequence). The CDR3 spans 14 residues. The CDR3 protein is CATSSRQGGEKLFF. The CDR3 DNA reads TGTGCCACCAGCAGTCGGCAGGGTGGGGAAAAACTGTTTTTT. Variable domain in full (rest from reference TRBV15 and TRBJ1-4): DAMVIQNPRYQVTQFGKPVTLSCSQTLNHNVMYWYQQKSSQAPKLLFHYYDKDFNNEADTPDNFQSRRPNTSFCFLDIRSPGLGDTAMYLCATSSRQGGEKLFFGSGTQLSVL.

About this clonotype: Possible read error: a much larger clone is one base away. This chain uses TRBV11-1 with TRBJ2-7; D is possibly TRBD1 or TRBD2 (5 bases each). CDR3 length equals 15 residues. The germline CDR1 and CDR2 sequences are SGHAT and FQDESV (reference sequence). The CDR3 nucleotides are TGTGTCAGCAGCTACGGGGACGCCTCCTCCTACGAGCAGTACTTC. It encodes CVSSYGDASSYEQYF.

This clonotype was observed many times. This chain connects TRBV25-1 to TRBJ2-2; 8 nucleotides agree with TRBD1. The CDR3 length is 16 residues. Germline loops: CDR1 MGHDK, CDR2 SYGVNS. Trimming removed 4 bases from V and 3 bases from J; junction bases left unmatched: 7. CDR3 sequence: CASSGAGGLDTGELFF. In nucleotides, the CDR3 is TGTGCCAGCAGTGGGGCAGGGGGCTTAGACACCGGGGAGCTGTTTTTT.

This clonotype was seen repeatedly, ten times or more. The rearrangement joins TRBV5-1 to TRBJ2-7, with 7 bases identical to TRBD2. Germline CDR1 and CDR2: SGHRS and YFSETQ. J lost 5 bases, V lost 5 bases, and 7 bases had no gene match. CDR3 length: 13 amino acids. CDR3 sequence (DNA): TGCGCCAGCAGGGGAGGGGTAGGGGACGAGCAGTACTTC. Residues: CASRGGVGDEQYF.

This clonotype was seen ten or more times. The CDR3: CASRDPGQGYEQYF. CDR3 DNA: TGTGCCAGCAGAGACCCGGGACAGGGCTACGAGCAGTACTTC. The chain recombines TRBV28 with TRBJ2-7; TRBD1 matches 9 bases. Per germline, CDR1 MDHEN and CDR2 SYDVKM. This CDR3 contains 14 residues. The trim removed 6 bases at V and 3 bases at J, leaving 6 bases unmatched.

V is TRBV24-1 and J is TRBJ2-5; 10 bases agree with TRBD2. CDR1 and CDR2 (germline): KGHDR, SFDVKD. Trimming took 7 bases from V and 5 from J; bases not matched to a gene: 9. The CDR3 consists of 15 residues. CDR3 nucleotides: TGTGCCACCAGCACTAGCGGGGCTCTAAGGGAGACCCAGTACTTC. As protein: CATSTSGALRETQYF.

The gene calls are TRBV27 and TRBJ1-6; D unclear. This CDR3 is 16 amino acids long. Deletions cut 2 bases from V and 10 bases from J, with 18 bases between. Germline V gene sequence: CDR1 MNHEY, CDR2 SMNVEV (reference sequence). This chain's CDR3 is CASSLAEGPRWSPLHF. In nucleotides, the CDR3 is TGTGCCAGCAGTTTAGCGGAGGGCCCCAGGTGGTCACCCCTCCACTTT.

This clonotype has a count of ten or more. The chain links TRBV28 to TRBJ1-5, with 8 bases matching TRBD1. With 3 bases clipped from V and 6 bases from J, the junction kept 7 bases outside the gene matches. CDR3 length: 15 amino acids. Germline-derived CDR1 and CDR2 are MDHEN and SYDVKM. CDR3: CASSLIDRGAQPQHF. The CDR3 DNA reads TGTGCCAGCAGTTTGATTGACAGGGGAGCTCAGCCCCAGCATTTT.

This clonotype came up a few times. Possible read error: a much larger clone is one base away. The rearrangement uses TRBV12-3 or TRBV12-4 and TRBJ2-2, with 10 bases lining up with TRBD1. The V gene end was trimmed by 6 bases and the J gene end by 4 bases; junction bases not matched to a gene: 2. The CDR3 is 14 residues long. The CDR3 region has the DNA TGTGCCAGCAGGGGACAGGGGATCACCGGGGAGCTGTTTTTT. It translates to CASRGQGITGELFF.

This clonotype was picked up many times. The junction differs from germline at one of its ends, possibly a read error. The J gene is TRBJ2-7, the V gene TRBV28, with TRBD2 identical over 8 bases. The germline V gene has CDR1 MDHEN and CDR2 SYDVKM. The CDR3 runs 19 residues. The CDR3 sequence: CASSFLPGEGLAESYEQYF. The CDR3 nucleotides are TGTGCCAGCAGTTTCTTACCCGGTGAAGGACTAGCCGAATCCTACGAGCAATACTTC.

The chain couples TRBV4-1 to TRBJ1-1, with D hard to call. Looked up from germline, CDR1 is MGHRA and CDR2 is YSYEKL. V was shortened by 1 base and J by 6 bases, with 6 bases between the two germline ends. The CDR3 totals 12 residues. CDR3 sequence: CASSQGGSEAFF. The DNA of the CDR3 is TGCGCCAGCAGCCAAGGCGGGTCTGAAGCTTTCTTT.

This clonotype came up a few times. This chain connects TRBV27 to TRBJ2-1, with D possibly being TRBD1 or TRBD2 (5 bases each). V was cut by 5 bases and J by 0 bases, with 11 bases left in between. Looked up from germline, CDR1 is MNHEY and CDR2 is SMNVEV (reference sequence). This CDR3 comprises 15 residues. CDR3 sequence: CASSDGTTSYNEQFF. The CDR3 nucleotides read TGTGCCAGCAGTGACGGGACCACCTCCTACAATGAGCAGTTCTTC.